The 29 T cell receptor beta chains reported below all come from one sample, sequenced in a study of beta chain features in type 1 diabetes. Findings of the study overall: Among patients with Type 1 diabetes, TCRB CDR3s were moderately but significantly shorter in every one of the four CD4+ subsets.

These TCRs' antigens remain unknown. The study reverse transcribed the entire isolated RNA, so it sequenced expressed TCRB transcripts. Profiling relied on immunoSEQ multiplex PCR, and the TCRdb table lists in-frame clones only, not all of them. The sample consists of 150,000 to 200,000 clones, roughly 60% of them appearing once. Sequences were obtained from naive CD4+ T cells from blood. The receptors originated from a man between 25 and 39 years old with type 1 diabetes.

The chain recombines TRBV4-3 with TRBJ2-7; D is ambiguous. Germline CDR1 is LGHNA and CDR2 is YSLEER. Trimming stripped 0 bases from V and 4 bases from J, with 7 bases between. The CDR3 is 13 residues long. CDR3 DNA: TGCGCCAGCAGCCAAGATCGAAGGTACGAGCAGTACTTC. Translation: CASSQDRRYEQYF.

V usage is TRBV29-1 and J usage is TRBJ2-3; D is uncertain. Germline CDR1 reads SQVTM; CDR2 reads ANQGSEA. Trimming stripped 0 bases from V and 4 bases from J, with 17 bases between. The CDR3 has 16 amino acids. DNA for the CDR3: TGCAGCGTTGAAGATCAAAGTGTGAAGGGCCCAGATACGCAGTATTTT. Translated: CSVEDQSVKGPDTQYF.

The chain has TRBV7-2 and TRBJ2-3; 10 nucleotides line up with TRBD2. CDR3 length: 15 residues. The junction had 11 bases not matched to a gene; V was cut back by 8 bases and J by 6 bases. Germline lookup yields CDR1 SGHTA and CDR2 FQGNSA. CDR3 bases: TGTGCCAGCGACCAGCGGGGGGGTGCCTGGGATACGCAGTATTTT. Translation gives CASDQRGGAWDTQYF.

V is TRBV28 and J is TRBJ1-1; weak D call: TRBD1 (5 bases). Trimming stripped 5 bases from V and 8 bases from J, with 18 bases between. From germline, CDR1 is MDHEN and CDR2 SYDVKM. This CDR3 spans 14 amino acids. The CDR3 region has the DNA TGTGCCAGCAGTGCACCGGGACCGCGGACCGAAGCTTTCTTT. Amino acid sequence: CASSAPGPRTEAFF. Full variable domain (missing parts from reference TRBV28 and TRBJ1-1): DVKVTQSSRYLVKRTGEKVFLECVQDMDHENMFWYRQDPGLGLRLIYFSYDVKMKEKGDIPEGYSVSREKKERFSLILESASTNQTSMYLCASSAPGPRTEAFFGQGTRLTVV.

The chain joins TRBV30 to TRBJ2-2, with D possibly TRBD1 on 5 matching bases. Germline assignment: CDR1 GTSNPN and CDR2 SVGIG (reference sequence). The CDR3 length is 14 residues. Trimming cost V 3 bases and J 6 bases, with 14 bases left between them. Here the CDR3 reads CAWSATRAAGELFF. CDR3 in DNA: TGTGCCTGGAGCGCTACCAGGGCGGCCGGGGAGCTGTTTTTT.

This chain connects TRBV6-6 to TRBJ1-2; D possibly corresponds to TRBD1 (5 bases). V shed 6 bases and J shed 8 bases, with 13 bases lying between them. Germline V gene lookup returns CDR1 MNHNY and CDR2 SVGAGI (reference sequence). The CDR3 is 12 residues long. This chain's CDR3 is CASRTGPRGYTF. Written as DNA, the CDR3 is TGTGCCAGCAGGACGGGGCCTCGGGGCTACACCTTC.

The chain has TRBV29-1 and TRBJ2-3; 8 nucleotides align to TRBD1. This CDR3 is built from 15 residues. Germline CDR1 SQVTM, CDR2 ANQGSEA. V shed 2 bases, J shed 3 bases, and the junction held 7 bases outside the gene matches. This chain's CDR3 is CSVEKGQGWTDTQYF. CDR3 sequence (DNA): TGCAGCGTTGAAAAAGGACAGGGTTGGACAGATACGCAGTATTTT.

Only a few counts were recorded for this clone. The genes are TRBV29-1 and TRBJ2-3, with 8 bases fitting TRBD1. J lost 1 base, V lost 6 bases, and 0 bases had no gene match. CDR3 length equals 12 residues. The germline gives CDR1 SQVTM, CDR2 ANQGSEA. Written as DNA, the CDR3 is TGCAGCGTGACAGGGGGCACAGATACGCAGTATTTT. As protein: CSVTGGTDTQYF.

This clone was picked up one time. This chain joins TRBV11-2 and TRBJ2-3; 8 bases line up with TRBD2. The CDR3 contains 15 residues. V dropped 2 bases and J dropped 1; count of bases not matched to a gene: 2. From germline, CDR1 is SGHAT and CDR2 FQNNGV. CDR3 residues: CASSLNSGGTDTQYF. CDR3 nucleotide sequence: TGTGCCAGCAGCTTAAATAGCGGGGGCACAGATACGCAGTATTTT.

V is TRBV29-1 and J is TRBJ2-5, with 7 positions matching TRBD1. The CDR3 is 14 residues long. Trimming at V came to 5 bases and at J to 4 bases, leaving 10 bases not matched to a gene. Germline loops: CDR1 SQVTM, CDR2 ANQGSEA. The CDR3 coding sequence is TGCAGCGTTTCCGACAGGGTAGACCTAGAGACCCAGTACTTC. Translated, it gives CSVSDRVDLETQYF. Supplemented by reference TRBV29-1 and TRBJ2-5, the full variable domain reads SAVISQKPSRDICQRGTSLTIQCQVDSQVTMMFWYRQQPGQSLTLIATANQGSEATYESGFVIDKFPISRPNLTFSTLTVSNMSPEDSSIYLCSVSDRVDLETQYFGPGTRLLVL.

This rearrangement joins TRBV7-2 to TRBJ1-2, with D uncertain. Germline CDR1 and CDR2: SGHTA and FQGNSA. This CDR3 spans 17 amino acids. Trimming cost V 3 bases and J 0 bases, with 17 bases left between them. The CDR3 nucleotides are TGTGCCAGCAGCTTTATACCGTCGGTTCGAGCTAACTATGGCTACACCTTC. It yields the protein CASSFIPSVRANYGYTF.

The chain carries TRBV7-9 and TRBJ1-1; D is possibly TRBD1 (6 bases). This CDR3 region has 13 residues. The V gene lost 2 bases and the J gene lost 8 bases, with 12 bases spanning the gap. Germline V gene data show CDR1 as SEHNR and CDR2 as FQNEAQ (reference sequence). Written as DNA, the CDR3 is TGTGCCAGCAGCTTACTTAGGACAGACGAAGCTTTCTTT. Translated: CASSLLRTDEAFF.

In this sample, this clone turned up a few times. CDR3 residues: CASSAVGQQYF. CDR3 in DNA: TGTGCCAGCTCGGCCGTGGGACAGCAGTACTTC. J is TRBJ2-4 and V is TRBV18; 7 bases are a match to TRBD1. V lost 6 bases, J lost 13 bases, and 6 bases stayed unmatched. The CDR3 extends over 11 amino acids. Germline V gene sequence: CDR1 KGHSH, CDR2 LQKENI.

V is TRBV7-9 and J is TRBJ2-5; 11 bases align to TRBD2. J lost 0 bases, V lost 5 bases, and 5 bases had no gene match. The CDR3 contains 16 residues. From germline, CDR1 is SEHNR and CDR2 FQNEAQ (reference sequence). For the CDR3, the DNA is TGTGCCAGCAGCGTGACTAGCGGGGTGTACCAAGAGACCCAGTACTTC. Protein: CASSVTSGVYQETQYF.

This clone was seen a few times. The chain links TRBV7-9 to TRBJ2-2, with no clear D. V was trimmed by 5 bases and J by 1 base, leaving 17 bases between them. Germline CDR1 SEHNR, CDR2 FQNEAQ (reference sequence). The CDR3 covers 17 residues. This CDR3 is CASSPARTYMNTGELFF. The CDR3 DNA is TGTGCCAGCAGCCCTGCTCGGACCTATATGAACACCGGGGAGCTGTTTTTT.

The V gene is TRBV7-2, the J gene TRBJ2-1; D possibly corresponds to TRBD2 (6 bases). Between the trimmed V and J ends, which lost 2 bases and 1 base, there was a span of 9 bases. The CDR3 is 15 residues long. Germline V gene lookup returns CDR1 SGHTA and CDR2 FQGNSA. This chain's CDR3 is CASSLTGGSYNEQFF. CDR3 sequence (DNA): TGTGCCAGCAGCTTAACCGGGGGATCCTACAATGAGCAGTTCTTC.

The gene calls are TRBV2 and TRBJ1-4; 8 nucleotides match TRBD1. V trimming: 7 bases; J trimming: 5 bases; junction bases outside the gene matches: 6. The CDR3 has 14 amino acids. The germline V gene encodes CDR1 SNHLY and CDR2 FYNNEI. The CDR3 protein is CASIQDRGNEKLFF. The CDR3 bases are TGTGCCAGCATCCAAGACAGGGGCAATGAAAAACTGTTTTTT.

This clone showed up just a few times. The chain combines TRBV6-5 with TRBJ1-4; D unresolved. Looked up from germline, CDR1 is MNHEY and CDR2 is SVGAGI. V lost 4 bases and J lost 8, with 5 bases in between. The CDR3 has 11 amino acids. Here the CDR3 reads CASSSREKLFF. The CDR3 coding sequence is TGTGCCAGCAGTTCCCGGGAAAAACTGTTTTTT.

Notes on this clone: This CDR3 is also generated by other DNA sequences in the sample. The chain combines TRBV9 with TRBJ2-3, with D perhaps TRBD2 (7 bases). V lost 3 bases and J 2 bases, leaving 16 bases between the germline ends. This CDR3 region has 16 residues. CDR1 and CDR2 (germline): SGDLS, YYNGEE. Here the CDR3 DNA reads TGTGCCAGCAGCGCGCTGGCGGGGGCTTCCACAGATACGCAGTATTTT. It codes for CASSALAGASTDTQYF.

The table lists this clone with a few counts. The CDR3 sequence is CASSLGTVPYNEQFF. As DNA, the CDR3 is TGCGCCAGCAGCTTGGGGACAGTTCCCTACAATGAGCAGTTCTTC. The J gene is TRBJ2-1, the V gene TRBV5-1; D possibly corresponds to TRBD1 (6 bases). Germline V CDR1 and CDR2: SGHRS, YFSETQ. V was cut by 0 bases and J by 2 bases, with 9 bases left in between. This CDR3 comprises 15 residues. Full variable domain (remainder filled in from reference TRBV5-1 and TRBJ2-1): KAGVTQTPRYLIKTRGQQVTLSCSPISGHRSVSWYQQTPGQGLQFLFEYFSETQRNKGNFPGRFSGRQFSNSRSEMNVSTLELGDSALYLCASSLGTVPYNEQFFGPGTRLTVL.

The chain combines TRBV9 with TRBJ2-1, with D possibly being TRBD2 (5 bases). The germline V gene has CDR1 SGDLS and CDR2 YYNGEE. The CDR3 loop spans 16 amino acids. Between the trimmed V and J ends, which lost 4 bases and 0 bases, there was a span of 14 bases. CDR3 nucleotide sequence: TGTGCCAGCAGCTTCATTGTCGGGAACTCCTACAATGAGCAGTTCTTC. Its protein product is CASSFIVGNSYNEQFF.

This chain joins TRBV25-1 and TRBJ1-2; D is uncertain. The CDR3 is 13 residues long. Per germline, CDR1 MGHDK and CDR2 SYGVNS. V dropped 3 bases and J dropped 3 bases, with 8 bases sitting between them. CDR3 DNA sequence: TGTGCCAGCAGTGAGGTTTCCCACTATGGCTACACCTTC. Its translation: CASSEVSHYGYTF.

Here the CDR3 reads CASSSGIYEKLFF. The DNA for the CDR3 is TGTGCCAGCAGTTCCGGGATCTATGAAAAACTGTTTTTT. This chain links TRBV6-5 with TRBJ1-4, with no clear D. The V end was cut by 4 bases, the J end by 6 bases, with 9 bases between. Germline CDR1 MNHEY, CDR2 SVGAGI. The CDR3 runs 13 residues.

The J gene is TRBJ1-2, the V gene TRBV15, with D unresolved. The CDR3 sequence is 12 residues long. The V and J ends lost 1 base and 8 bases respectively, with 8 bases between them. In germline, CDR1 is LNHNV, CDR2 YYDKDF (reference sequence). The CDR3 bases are TGTGCCACCAGCAGAGTAGGAGCGGGCTACACCTTC. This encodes CATSRVGAGYTF.

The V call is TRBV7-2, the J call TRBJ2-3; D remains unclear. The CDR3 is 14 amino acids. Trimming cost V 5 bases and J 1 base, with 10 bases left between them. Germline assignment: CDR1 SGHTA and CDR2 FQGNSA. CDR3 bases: TGTGCCAGCAGCCGCCTCGGCGGCACAGATACGCAGTATTTT. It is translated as CASSRLGGTDTQYF.

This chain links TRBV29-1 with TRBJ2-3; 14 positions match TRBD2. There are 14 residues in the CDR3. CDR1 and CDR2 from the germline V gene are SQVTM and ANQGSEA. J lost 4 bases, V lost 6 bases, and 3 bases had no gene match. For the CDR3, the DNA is TGCAGCGTAAGGACTAGCGGGGGGCCAGATACGCAGTATTTT. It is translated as CSVRTSGGPDTQYF.

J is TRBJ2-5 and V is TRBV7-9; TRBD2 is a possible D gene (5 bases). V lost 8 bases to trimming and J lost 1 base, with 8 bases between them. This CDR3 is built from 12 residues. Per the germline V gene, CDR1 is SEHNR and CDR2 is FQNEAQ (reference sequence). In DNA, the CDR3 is TGTGCCAGCGGGGAGCTCCAAGAGACCCAGTACTTC. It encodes CASGELQETQYF.

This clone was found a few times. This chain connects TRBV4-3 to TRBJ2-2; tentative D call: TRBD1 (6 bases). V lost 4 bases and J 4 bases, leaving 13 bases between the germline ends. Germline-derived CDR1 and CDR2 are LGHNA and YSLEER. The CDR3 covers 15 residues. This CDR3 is CASSLTGKSTGELFF. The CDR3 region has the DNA TGCGCCAGCAGCCTTACAGGGAAAAGCACCGGGGAGCTGTTTTTT.

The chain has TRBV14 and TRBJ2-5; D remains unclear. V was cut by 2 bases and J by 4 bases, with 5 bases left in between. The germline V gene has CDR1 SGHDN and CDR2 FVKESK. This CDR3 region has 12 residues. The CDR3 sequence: CASSQLGETQYF. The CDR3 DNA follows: TGTGCCAGCAGCCAATTGGGAGAGACCCAGTACTTC.